The clone carrying this TCR beta chain was recorded a few times. Its antigen is not identified. Mouse names are used for the genes. The read gets to within 4 residues of the CDR3 end, and the germline J gene fills in the rest. These data come from a study of CD8+ T cells in alopecia areata. About the research overall: Graft recipients were approximately 6-10-week-old female C3H/HeJ mice, and donor skin originated from approximately 6-12-month-old C3H/HeJ mice with spontaneous alopecia. Points from the study as a whole: Tissue-resident alphabeta T cells belonging to normal skin likewise get sequenced within scalp specimens.

This CDR3 region has 15 residues. Germline V gene lookup returns CDR1 FNHDT and CDR2 SITEND (reference sequence). RNA extraction and reverse transcription yielded cDNA as sequencing template. The method was immunoSEQ multiplex PCR; TCRdb's version includes in-frame clones alone and lacks a portion of them. There are 200,000 to 300,000 clones in the sample, none observed a single time. Cells from pooled cutaneous lymph nodes were sorted by CD4, CD8alpha, NKG2D, NKG2ACE and other markers. The chain uses TRBV19 and TRBJ2-5; 9 nucleotides agree with TRBD1. This TCR was sampled from a C3H/HeJ mouse with alopecia areata. The strain's MHC haplotype is H2-k. The sequencing sample was made of CD4+ T cells sorted from a lymph node. Partial CDR3 DNA: TGTGCCAGCAGTAGTTCCGGGACAGGGAGAGAC. Residues: CASSSSGTGRD. The entire CDR3 is CASSSSGTGRDTQYF.